This T cell receptor (beta chain) was found in a study of blood T cell repertoires in COVID-19. Study-wide context: T cells, B-cell-depleted T cells, or PBMCs supplied cDNA or gDNA.

Cohorts were determined from participant-reported clinical history. What the recovered Cohort 3 donors had was two negative PCRs, clearance, or symptom resolution. The assay was immunoSEQ multiplex PCR, and TCRdb's table has in-frame clones only and misses some. The sample records 390,000 or so clones, roughly four fifths being singletons. The CDR3 loop spans 14 amino acids. Germline CDR1 SNHLY, CDR2 FYNNEI. Trimming at V came to 5 bases and at J to 6 bases, leaving 4 bases not matched to a gene. The gene calls are TRBV2 and TRBJ2-3; 11 nucleotides align to TRBD2. The source material was PBMCs or T cells enriched from blood (not recorded which). This clonotype was obtained from a woman in her 50s who had recovered from COVID-19. CDR3 in amino acids: CASSLLAGGDTQYF. The CDR3, as DNA: TGTGCCAGCAGTCTCCTAGCGGGAGGCGATACGCAGTATTTT.